This record covers a single TCR beta chain. Its antigen is as yet unknown. Healthy individuals who donated bone marrow served as the donors. The data belong to a study of cytomegalovirus exposure and HLA in healthy donors. Study at large: Genotyping of under 500 donors showed that around 85% belonged to the Caucasian-associated ancestry cluster.

V was pared by 5 bases and J by 4 bases, with 7 bases of the junction left unmatched. CDR1 and CDR2 (germline): SQVTM, ANQGSEA. The CDR3 extends over 14 amino acids. Study-wide results and limits: The authors considered a cluster of highly shared sequence variants likely to be a sequencing artifact. Some V segments (TRBV6-2 and TRBV6-3 among them) were excluded as indistinguishable.

The study ran its PCR with 60 Vbeta and 13 Jbeta primers. The assay was immunoSEQ multiplex PCR, and TCRdb's table has in-frame clones only and misses some. The sample comprises 50,000 to 70,000 clones, roughly 71% of which are singletons, and about 32% rests with the top ten. The receptor's source is a man aged 40-49 years in good health and CMV-seropositive. The chain links TRBV29-1 to TRBJ1-1, with 10 bases identical to TRBD1. Sequencing was performed on PBMCs. The CDR3, as DNA: TGCAGCGTTACGCCGGGACAGGGGAGCACTGAAGCTTTCTTT. This sequence encodes CSVTPGQGSTEAFF.